Listed below are T cell receptor beta chains from one sample, sequenced in a study of T cell repertoires in ileal Crohn's disease. Clones were read by immunoSEQ multiplex PCR, and TCRdb kept only the in-frame ones, dropping some. The sample gives more than 9,000 clones, 70% to 80% of which show up once; less than 5.5% is in the top ten. Sequenced sample: ileal tissue. These receptors all come from an adult with Crohn's disease. CDR3s include the opening cysteine and the closing phenylalanine or tryptophan. The order of the fields is J gene, V gene, CDR3 length, clone size, D gene, CDR3 protein. The D gene is left open where the match is weak. Clone sizes are given selectively: once, few, many, or a class where the clone is expanded.

TRBJ1-5 TRBV7-9 15 once TRBD1 CASSLGTGNNQPQHF
TRBJ1-6 TRBV29-1 13 NA NA CSVQQGSASPLHF
TRBJ2-3 TRBV5-1 15 NA NA CASSFNAGSTDTQYF
TRBJ1-5 TRBV23-1 19 once TRBD1 CASSHADREGGRSNQPQHF
TRBJ2-3 TRBV7-2 12 NA NA CASSHQRDTQYF
TRBJ2-7 TRBV28 14 NA TRBD1 CASSLGTGRGEQYF
TRBJ2-1 TRBV7-6 17 NA TRBD2 CASSLARTSGSYNEQFF
TRBJ1-3 TRBV5-5 17 once NA CASSGGSDVRSGNTIYF
TRBJ2-7 TRBV27 17 NA TRBD2 CASTPNLAGGLPYEQYF
TRBJ2-1 TRBV7-8 16 once TRBD2 CASSTERESSGNEQFF
TRBJ2-7 TRBV13 17 NA NA CASSPPRYLGRTYEQYF
TRBJ2-1 TRBV18 16 NA TRBD2 CASSPPGLAGYNEQFF
TRBJ2-5 TRBV5-1 15 NA NA CASSQLGGRSETQYF
TRBJ2-4 TRBV2 15 NA TRBD2 CASSEDGGARNIQYF
TRBJ2-1 TRBV4-2 16 NA NA CASSHQFSGWGNEQFF
TRBJ1-2 TRBV11-3 12 NA NA CASSSTLSGYTF
TRBJ2-1 TRBV11-1 13 NA NA CASSRGGPYEQFF
TRBJ2-5 TRBV19 18 NA TRBD1 CASSLRGTGGTSMETQYF
TRBJ1-6 TRBV2 13 NA NA CASSATGFSPLHF
TRBJ2-2 TRBV5-1 16 NA TRBD2 CASSLARGANTGELFF
TRBJ1-2 TRBV5-6 14 NA TRBD1 CASSPRQGAYGYTF
TRBJ1-4 TRBV27 16 NA TRBD1 CASSRQGSLLNEKLFF
TRBJ2-5 TRBV2 16 once TRBD2 CASSLGLAGNQETQYF
TRBJ1-1 TRBV6-6 14 NA NA CASSYLGSGAEAFF
TRBJ1-1 TRBV6-6 12 few NA CASSYGGTEAFF
TRBJ2-5 TRBV4-2 15 NA TRBD1 CASSPDRGRVETQYF
TRBJ2-3 TRBV25-1 16 NA NA CASNRGHGPSTDTQYF
TRBJ2-1 TRBV5-6 17 NA TRBD2 CASSSGTSGGLYNEQFF
TRBJ1-5 TRBV30 13 few NA CALSRQGGQPQHF
TRBJ2-1 TRBV5-1 16 few NA CASTRSGTSTLEEQFF
TRBJ1-4 TRBV6-1 14 NA NA CASGRQTTNEKLFF
TRBJ1-2 TRBV29-1 13 NA TRBD1 CSVRTGANYGYTF
TRBJ1-2 TRBV29-1 12 NA NA CSVEAENYGYTF
TRBJ1-5 TRBV7-9 13 once NA CASSLGAGQPQHF
TRBJ1-4 TRBV5-1 17 NA TRBD1 CASSYYRGGATNEKLFF
TRBJ2-1 TRBV7-6 16 NA TRBD1 CASSYLQGVSYNEQFF
TRBJ1-1 TRBV27 16 once NA CASSLDSLRGNTEAFF
TRBJ2-2 TRBV6-5 15 NA NA CASSYETINTGELFF
TRBJ2-7 TRBV2 13 NA NA CASSRVGRGEQYF
TRBJ2-1 TRBV4-1 14 NA NA CASSHLLGPNEQFF
TRBJ1-3 TRBV4-1 16 NA NA CASSQDPRASGNTIYF
TRBJ2-3 TRBV5-8 15 few TRBD1 CASSAGQGAKDTQYF
TRBJ1-6 TRBV15 16 once TRBD1 CATSRAGTGRNSPLHF
TRBJ2-1 TRBV6-1 15 NA TRBD2 CASSVPSGGYNEQFF
TRBJ2-7 TRBV18 14 NA TRBD1 CASSPPGGRNEQYF
TRBJ1-6 TRBV18 14 NA NA CASSPDRSNSPLHF
TRBJ1-1 TRBV27 15 NA NA CASSLLGQGSTEAFF
TRBJ2-3 TRBV10-3 15 NA TRBD1 CAISESGQGADTQYF
TRBJ1-1 TRBV27 14 NA NA CASSLRRAYTEAFF
TRBJ1-5 TRBV2 17 NA NA CASSEFGNELSNQPQHF